This T cell receptor (beta chain) originates from a study of blood T cells in healthy people across ages. Study at large: About one barcoded beta molecule per two T cells was the capture yield of template switching. Broader study findings: Measured against age, TCR beta diversity per million T cells decreased in a roughly linear manner. Changes in expanded clonotypes were possibly confounded, as the CMV status of donors was unknown.

Every sample had a minimum of 7 million PBMCs isolated. The authors ran a second PCR of 7 to 11 cycles using a sample-barcoded 5' primer and a J-beta primer mix. TCRdb reprocessed the 5' RACE reads via MiXCR and lists one record per CDR3 protein. This sample carries roughly 1,700,000 distinct CDR3 sequences, 28% of them seen once, and the ten largest clones take 7% to 9%. This clonotype was recorded many times. Its antigen is not known. The CDR3 is 18 residues long. Between the trimmed V and J ends, which lost 0 bases and 0 bases, there was a span of 16 bases. Germline CDR1 is SGHKS and CDR2 is YYEKEE (reference sequence).

This TCR was sampled from a woman in her twenties or thirties in good health. Sequences were obtained from blood. The rearrangement links TRBV5-5 to TRBJ2-4, with D unresolved. CDR3 in DNA: TGTGCCAGCAGCTTGGGGTCAGATCCTACGCAAGCCAAAAACATTCAGTACTTC. It yields the protein CASSLGSDPTQAKNIQYF.